This T cell receptor beta chain was captured in a study of cytomegalovirus exposure and HLA in healthy donors (dated by TCRdb to 2017 to 2019). Some background on the complete study: According to an earlier analysis of 550 to 750 of the donors, 150 million to 200 million T cells yielded 90 million to 130 million unique TCR beta sequences and about 300 Gb of sequence data. Roughly 300 gigabases of sequencing data and approximately 85 million unique TCR sequences were included in an early release covering roughly 600 HLA-typed donors. Of the 350 to 400 genotyped donors, about 84% fell in the genetic ancestry cluster associated with self-reported Caucasian donors. The aim of the study was to test whether cataloging public T cell receptors could identify signatures of past pathogen exposure. Using immunosequencing, the study profiled T cell repertoires from 640 or so subjects and related those repertoires to cytomegalovirus serostatus. In addition to the first cohort of 666 subjects, a separate validation cohort of around 110 different subjects was used. The study combined high-throughput TCR immunosequencing, statistical association of individual TCRs with disease status, and machine learning to predict cytomegalovirus infection status. A later analysis re-examined previously published TCR beta repertoires from 600 to 700 donors and added high-resolution HLA genotyping to investigate patterns of TCR occurrence. In the later analysis, no new phenotypic data were used to find candidate immune exposures; instead, reliance was placed on TCR beta sequences and their occurrence across donors. In an earlier analysis of 500 to 650 of the donors, high-throughput TCR beta sequencing was used to judge whether each TCR beta V gene segment behaved as functional or pseudogenic. Donor age, sex, ethnicity and CMV serostatus were compiled alongside the repertoire data. A later genetic analysis used genome-wide SNP genotypes for about 60% of the roughly 700 donors, treating that subset as a discovery cohort. All discovery cohort repertoires had been generated on a single sequencing platform. Both class I and class II loci were covered by HLA typing, at four-digit resolution. Typing coverage differed by locus: A, B, C, DRB1 and DQB1 were typed in roughly 620-630 donors, DQA1 in 522, DPA1 in 600 to 610, and DPB1 in 450 to 490. About five DR-DQ haplotypes were treated as single units for association and clustering because of strong linkage in the cohort. Among approximately 370 genotyped donors of the cohort, an average of around 240,000 unique TCR beta nucleotide sequences was sequenced per donor, of which about 19% were non-productive. Results the study describes overall, beyond this receptor: According to a later analysis, TCR association rates differed among HLA loci, with DRB1 alleles showing the most associated TCRs and HLA-C alleles showing the fewest. In a later analysis, most CMV-associated TCR beta chains were found to appear HLA-restricted, with HLA associations seemingly driven largely by CMV exposure. Sequencing depth was assumed to be roughly uniform across donors in the presence/absence analyses, though that assumption may not hold. A later genetic analysis associated a missense DCLRE1C variant with V-gene and J-gene trimming of TCR beta chains, and an independent cohort replicated the association. Several of the top co-occurrence clusters appeared to be linked to parvovirus B19, influenza, CMV and Epstein-Barr virus, according to a later analysis. Because HLA typing was missing for some donors at each locus, association tests included only the typed subset. Correlated functional status among segregating V segments might reflect linkage disequilibrium, but an unknown experimental factor could not be ruled out. For the cohort, immune exposure information was limited to CMV serostatus. The study listed approximately 160 TCR beta chains as associated with cytomegalovirus. The authors suggested that the approach could potentially be generalized to other disease states and immunological phenotypes. Because the 87-base-pair reads could not distinguish some IMGT-functional V segments, including TRBV6-2 and TRBV6-3, those segments were excluded. In an earlier analysis of approximately 590 of the donors, most TCR beta V segments appeared in productive rearrangements about 87% or about 30% of the time, broadly matching IMGT annotations. A further reported finding was that TCR beta sequences accurately predicted the HLA-A and HLA-B alleles for most subjects in the first cohort. A cluster of highly shared sequence variants was judged likely to represent a technical artifact of the sequencing pipeline. In a later genetic analysis, fewer N-insertions in productive TCRs were reported among donors in an Asian-associated ancestry cluster than the 666-donor mean. In this cohort, only TCR beta chains were sequenced, and detectable features were limited by the absence of alpha or paired-chain data. Most TCR sequences were seen in very few donors, while some public TCRs were found in many individuals. A later analysis found that HLA-associated TCR beta chains were more clonally expanded and had lower generation probabilities than equally common non-associated chains. Specific HLA alleles were associated with 15,000 to 20,000 TCR beta sequences at a false discovery rate of 0.05 in a later analysis. A few of the identified cytomegalovirus-associated TCR beta chains were confirmed in vitro to be specific for cytomegalovirus antigens. The classifier was reported to diagnose cytomegalovirus status with high specificity and sensitivity in both the original cohort and the validation cohort. Assigning TCR associations to individual alleles was difficult when HLA alleles, especially DR and DQ, strongly co-occurred. The earlier analysis of approximately 560 of the donors excluded roughly 16 rarely observed V segments, including chromosome 9 orphons, because counts were too low.

The germline V gene (reference sequence) specifies SEHNR as CDR1 and FQNEAQ as CDR2. A distance of 16 bases separates the germline ends of V and J, which lose 5 bases and 8 bases respectively. The CDR3 covers 15 residues, taking in both the cysteine and the phenylalanine. The only DNA kept is the CDR3, 45 bases in frame from the first base. Remarks on this clone: What antigen it recognizes has not been identified. One base away there is no much larger clone; base qualities are not given.

The cohort comprised approximately 700 healthy bone marrow donors. At the time of sampling, every cohort member was nominally healthy, though immune exposures that went unrecorded were likely present. The donor was CMV seropositive and was included in the group of approximately 300 seropositive cohort members. A peripheral blood sample was collected from each donor, and TCR beta sequencing was performed on peripheral blood mononuclear cells. Genomic DNA was extracted from the blood cell samples with the Qiagen DNeasy Blood Extraction Kit. Libraries came from the immunoSEQ multiplex PCR assay. A mixture of 60 forward primers for TCR Vbeta segments and 13 reverse primers for TCR Jbeta segments was used in the multiplex PCR. Amplification of the CDR3 region of rearranged TCR beta genes was performed with a multiplex PCR assay on genomic DNA. Amplified TCR beta libraries were sequenced as 87-base-pair reads on the Illumina HiSeq System. The authors processed their data as follows. In a later analysis, tens of millions of unique TCR beta chains were counted across the 500 to 850 repertoires, and roughly 11 million of these chains were shared by at least two donors. Raw reads were error-corrected and collapsed into unique sequences by a nearest-neighbor algorithm in which closely related sequences were merged to remove PCR and sequencing errors. To assign V, D and J gene segments, CDR3 sequences were aligned to IMGT reference sequences. For a sequence to be retained, a match of at least six nucleotides to both a V gene segment and a J gene segment was required. Rearrangements were called productive when the CDR3 lacked stop codons and stayed in frame with V and J; all others were non-productive. Following IMGT convention, CDR3 was defined as the stretch from the second conserved V-encoded cysteine up to the conserved J-encoded phenylalanine. The earlier analysis of 587 of the donors excluded sequences that lacked an unambiguous match to a single V gene segment. In an earlier analysis of a few hundred of the donors, V segments were called functional above 56.7% productive rearrangements and were called segregating when the between-donor standard deviation exceeded 5%. A statistical classification framework was built to diagnose cytomegalovirus status from the catalog of TCR beta chain sequences. V and J gene assignment, in a later analysis, came from comparing TCR nucleotide sequences with IMGT/GENE-DB human TR gene sequences. A later analysis assigned CDR3 sequences and most-parsimonious VDJ recombination scenarios with the TCRdist pipeline. In a later analysis, each TCR beta chain was defined by its CDR3 amino acid sequence together with its V-gene family, and reads without a unique V-gene family were excluded. A later analysis removed several hundred highly shared, low-generation-probability nucleotide sequences to deal with suspected cross-contamination and a sequencing artifact. In a later analysis, a clonal expansion index for each public chain was calculated from normalized within-repertoire ranks of inferred template counts. In a later analysis, generation probabilities were computed with a VDJ recombination model fitted to out-of-frame rearrangements, and the resulting probabilities were checked against IGoR. A later analysis scored TCR-TCR, TCR-HLA and TCR-CMV co-occurrence with hypergeometric tests, applying a repertoire-size bias correction to TCR pairs. A later analysis estimated false discovery rates by permuting HLA or CMV assignments 20 times. A later analysis grouped co-occurring TCRs with DBSCAN, adding TCRdist sequence similarity when clustering within HLA-allele-positive subsets. For co-occurrence clustering, repertoires with fewer than 30,000 or more than 120,000 public chains were excluded, along with five or six repertoires with anomalous nucleotide sharing. As stored in TCRdb, this immuneACCESS dataset retains in-frame rearrangements with V and J assigned. A fraction of the clones does not appear; measured against another copy, unresolved V genes explain less than half of the discrepancy, and the remainder lacks a known reason. From that table come the V and J calls and clone size; the DNA was used to work out D and trimming. The sample table holds 150,000 to 200,000 clones, of which approximately 80% were seen once. Roughly 6% of the sample lies in the top ten.

The receptor was derived from a young woman in good health and CMV-seropositive. The V and J segments used are TRBV7-9 and TRBJ1-6; confidence is insufficient to name the D gene. Sequencing used PBMCs. The DNA sequence follows: TGTGCCAGCAGCCGTACTACCTCGGCTGATTCACCCCTCCACTTT. This sequence encodes CASSRTTSADSPLHF.